This entry is about one T cell receptor beta chain. These data originate in a study of siplizumab effects on memory and regulatory T cells. Clones were sequenced by immunoSEQ multiplex PCR, and TCRdb holds only the in-frame ones, with some missing. The sample shows around 100,000 clones, approximately 91% of them seen only once. Germline loops: CDR1 LNHDA, CDR2 SQIVND (reference sequence). Trimming stripped 4 bases from V and 0 bases from J, with 12 bases between. The CDR3 covers 16 residues. Sequencing used non-Treg CD4+ T cells sorted from blood. The clonotype was recovered from a human donor in good health. The chain carries TRBV19 and TRBJ1-4; D remains unclear. CDR3 loop: CASSSRDAATNEKLFF. In DNA, the CDR3 is TGTGCCAGTAGTAGCAGAGACGCCGCAACTAATGAAAAACTGTTTTTT.